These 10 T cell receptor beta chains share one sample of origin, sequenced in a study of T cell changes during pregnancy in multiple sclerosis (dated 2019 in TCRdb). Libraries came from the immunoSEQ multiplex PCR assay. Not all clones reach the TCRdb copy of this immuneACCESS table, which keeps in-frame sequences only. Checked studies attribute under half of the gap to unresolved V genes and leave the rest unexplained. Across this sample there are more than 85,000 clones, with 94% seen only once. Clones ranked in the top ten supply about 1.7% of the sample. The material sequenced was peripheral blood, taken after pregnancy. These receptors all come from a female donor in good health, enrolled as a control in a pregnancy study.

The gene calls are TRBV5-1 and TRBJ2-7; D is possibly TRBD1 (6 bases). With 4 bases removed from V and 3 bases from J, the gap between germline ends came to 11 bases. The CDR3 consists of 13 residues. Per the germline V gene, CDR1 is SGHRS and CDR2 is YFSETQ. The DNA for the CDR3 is TGCGCCAGCAGCCTCACAGGGATCTACGAGCAGTACTTC. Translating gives CASSLTGIYEQYF.

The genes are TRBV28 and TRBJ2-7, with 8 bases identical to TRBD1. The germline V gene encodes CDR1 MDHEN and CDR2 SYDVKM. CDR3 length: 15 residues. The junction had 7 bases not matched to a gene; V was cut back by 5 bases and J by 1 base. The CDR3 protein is CASSPRDRPSYEQYF. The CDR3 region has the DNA TGTGCCAGCAGTCCTCGGGACAGGCCTTCCTACGAGCAGTACTTC. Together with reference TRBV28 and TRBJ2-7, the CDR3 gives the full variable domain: DVKVTQSSRYLVKRTGEKVFLECVQDMDHENMFWYRQDPGLGLRLIYFSYDVKMKEKGDIPEGYSVSREKKERFSLILESASTNQTSMYLCASSPRDRPSYEQYFGPGTRLTVT.

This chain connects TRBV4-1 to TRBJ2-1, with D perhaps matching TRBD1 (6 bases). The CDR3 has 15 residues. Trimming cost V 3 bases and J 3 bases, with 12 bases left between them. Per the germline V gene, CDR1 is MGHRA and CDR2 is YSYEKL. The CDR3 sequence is CASSHLTGLYNEQFF. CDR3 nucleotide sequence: TGCGCCAGCAGCCACCTGACAGGACTCTACAATGAGCAGTTCTTC.

DNA of the CDR3: TGTGCCAGCCCCCCCGGGGGGACTAAATACGAGCAGTACTTC. Protein product: CASPPGGTKYEQYF. The chain has TRBV6-1 and TRBJ2-7; 7 bases fit TRBD2. This CDR3 is built from 14 residues. Trimming took 8 bases from V and 4 from J; bases not matched to a gene: 11. Germline CDR1 reads MNHNS; CDR2 reads SASEGT.

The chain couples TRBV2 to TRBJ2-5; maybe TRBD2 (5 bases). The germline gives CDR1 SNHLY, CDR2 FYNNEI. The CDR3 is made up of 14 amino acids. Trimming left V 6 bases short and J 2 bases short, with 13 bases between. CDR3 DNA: TGTGCCAGCAGACGGGATAGTAATCAAGAGACCCAGTACTTC. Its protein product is CASRRDSNQETQYF.

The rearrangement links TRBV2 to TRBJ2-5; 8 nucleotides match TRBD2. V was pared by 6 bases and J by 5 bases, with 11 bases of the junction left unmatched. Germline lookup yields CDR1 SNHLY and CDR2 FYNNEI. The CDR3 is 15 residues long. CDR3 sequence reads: CASSGLAQPKETQYF. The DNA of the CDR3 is TGTGCCAGCAGCGGACTAGCTCAACCGAAGGAGACCCAGTACTTC.

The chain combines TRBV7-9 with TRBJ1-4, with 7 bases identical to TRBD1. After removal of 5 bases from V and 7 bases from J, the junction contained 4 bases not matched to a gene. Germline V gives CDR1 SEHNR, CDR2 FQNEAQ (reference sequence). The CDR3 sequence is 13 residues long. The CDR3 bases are TGTGCCAGCAGCCCAGGGGGTTTTGAAAAACTGTTTTTT. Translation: CASSPGGFEKLFF. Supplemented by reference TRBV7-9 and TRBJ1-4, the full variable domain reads DTGVSQNPRHKITKRGQNVTFRCDPISEHNRLYWYRQTLGQGPEFLTYFQNEAQLEKSRLLSDRFSAERPKGSFSTLEIQRTEQGDSAMYLCASSPGGFEKLFFGSGTQLSVL.

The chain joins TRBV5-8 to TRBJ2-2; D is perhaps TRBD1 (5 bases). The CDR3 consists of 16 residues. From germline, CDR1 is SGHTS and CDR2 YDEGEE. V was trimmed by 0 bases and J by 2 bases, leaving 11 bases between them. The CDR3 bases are TGTGCCAGCAGCTTGGACACAGGACGAAACACCGGGGAGCTGTTTTTT. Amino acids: CASSLDTGRNTGELFF.

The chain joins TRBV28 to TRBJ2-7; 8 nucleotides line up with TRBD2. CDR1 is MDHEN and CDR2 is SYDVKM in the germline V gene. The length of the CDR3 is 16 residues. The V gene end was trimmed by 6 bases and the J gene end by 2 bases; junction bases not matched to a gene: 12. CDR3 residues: CASSPSGLAGTYEQYF. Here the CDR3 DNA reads TGTGCCAGCAGCCCTTCGGGGCTAGCGGGTACCTACGAGCAGTACTTC. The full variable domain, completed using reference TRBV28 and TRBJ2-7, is DVKVTQSSRYLVKRTGEKVFLECVQDMDHENMFWYRQDPGLGLRLIYFSYDVKMKEKGDIPEGYSVSREKKERFSLILESASTNQTSMYLCASSPSGLAGTYEQYFGPGTRLTVT.

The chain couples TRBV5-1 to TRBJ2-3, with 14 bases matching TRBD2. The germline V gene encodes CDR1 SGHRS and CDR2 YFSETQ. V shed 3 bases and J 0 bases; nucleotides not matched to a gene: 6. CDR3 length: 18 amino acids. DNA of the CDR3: TGCGCCAGCAGCTCCTTGGGACTAGCGGGAGCGAGCACAGATACGCAGTATTTT. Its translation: CASSSLGLAGASTDTQYF.